The T cell receptor (beta chain) under discussion was sequenced for a study of blood T cells in healthy people across ages (dated by TCRdb to between 2014 and 2017). In the study overall: In model experiments, template switching captured about one uniquely barcoded TCR beta cDNA molecule for every two T cells. The study measured age-related changes in TCR beta repertoire diversity using deep sequencing normalized with unique cDNA molecular identifiers. The donors were divided into four age groups: young (average around 15 years), middle-aged (approximately 39), aged (roughly 66) and long-lived (about 79). The study analyzed two additional independent replicas of 1 million unique cDNA reads from the same blood draw for two donors, one aged 18 to 30 and one aged 80 or older.

Regarding this clonotype: Its antigen remains unidentified. Base qualities are not at hand, and no much larger clone is one base apart.

From its cysteine to its phenylalanine, the CDR3 spans 15 amino acids. Here the CDR3 DNA is all that survives: 45 bases in frame from base 1. Trimming removed 7 bases from V and 2 bases from J, leaving 14 bases between the germline ends. The germline V gene yields ENHRY for CDR1 and SYGVKD for CDR2. The donors were a few dozen Caucasian individuals from Russia, aged roughly 6 to 95 years, who were systemically healthy. About 9.6 milliliters of peripheral blood were collected from each donor into EDTA-treated Vacutainer tubes. Ficoll-Paque density-gradient centrifugation was used to isolate PBMCs, with at least 7 million per sample. Trizol reagent was used to extract total RNA from PBMCs, with at least 6 micrograms per sample. The percentages of naive CD45RAhigh/CD27high T cells were determined by flow cytometry on a PBMC aliquot from every donor. The protocol used for the library was 5' RACE. Sequencing used an Illumina HiSeq 2500. A second roughly 6 to 11 cycle PCR used a sample-barcoded 5' primer and a J-beta primer mix. Each TCR beta cDNA molecule received a unique molecular identifier from a template-switch 5' adaptor carrying 12 random nucleotides. Each sample yielded at least 3 million CDR3-containing paired-end reads. The Mint cDNA synthesis kit, primed by a TRBC-specific oligonucleotide, was used to synthesize first-strand cDNA from all RNA. All cDNA was treated with uracil-DNA glycosylase and then went through a first 18-cycle PCR with the universal primers M1SS and BC2_uni_R. Per the original workflow: Normalization of each sample was performed by random selection of 1 million high-quality reads, each carrying a distinct molecular identifier. Reads sharing molecular identifiers were discarded rather than binned into consensus sequences. MiTCR, run with a Q25 quality threshold and the strictest error-elimination algorithm, handled CDR3 identification, clonotype clustering and error correction. A nonparametric unseen species model using Euler transformation provided a lower-bound estimate of total TCR beta diversity. TCRdb handled the public reads itself, with Q25 trimming in fastp and clone calling in MiXCR, and kept productive beta chains. Rows are combined by CDR3 protein, so each entry shows the most common genes and DNA. The V and J calls, along with clone size, are taken from TCRdb and not from the paper's own processing. For this sample there are some 560,000 distinct CDR3 sequences; about 26% appear just once. Of the sample, approximately 3.6% falls within the top ten clones.

Broad study findings and their caveats: Estimates of total diversity from one million sequenced T cells were regarded as lower bounds and underestimates. There was a strong correlation between observed TCR beta diversity and the percentage of naive T cells measured by flow cytometry. The CMV infection status of donors was not known, potentially confounding age-related changes in expanded clonotypes. Compared with the aged group, the long-lived group had more naive CD4+ T cells, fewer expanded clones and increased TCR diversity, a pattern suggesting age selection. As age increased, observed TCR beta diversity per million T cells dropped in a roughly linear way, and a significant reduction was already evident by age 40. Conclusive comparison of naive and antigen-experienced compartments was prevented by the profiling of bulk unsorted PBMCs.

These data were likewise used in another study, on T cells of mothers and their children. Drawing on the second study: Donors were nine systemically healthy Caucasian individuals: three mothers and their six children. cDNA synthesis consumed the entire amount of extracted RNA, loaded at approximately 1.6 ug RNA in each 15 ul reaction. Sample barcodes and 2-4 random nucleotides were added via the M1S primer in the second PCR. More than 9 million TCR beta CDR3 reads were obtained from each mother, and millions of reads were obtained from each child. Thymic selection similarly shapes TCR recombination output in related and unrelated pairs, with minor effect from inherited differences. Related mother-child pairs always showed normalized repertoire overlap that was slightly higher than in unrelated mother-child pairs, though the difference was never significant. No persistent microchimeric T cell clones were detected, at a sensitivity of roughly 100 clones per million clonotypes. Deep NGS was used in the study to compare the TCR beta repertoires of mothers and children and to look for features that separate related mother-child pairs from unrelated individuals. The mean age was 40 +/- 4 years for the mothers and about 12 +/- 4 years for the children. After adapter ligation with NEBNext reagents, the libraries were sequenced on Illumina HiSeq 2000 with 100+100 nt paired-end reads. To prevent cross-contamination, the mother and child libraries were prepared one month apart and sequenced in separate runs. Each donor had between about 500,000 and 2,100,000 distinct TCR beta clonotypes identified. Naive TCR beta clonotypes were estimated from low-frequency clonotypes matched to each donor's FACS-determined naive share, without sorting.

The chain uses TRBV10-3 and TRBJ2-2; the D gene is perhaps TRBD2, from 6 matching bases. The TCR was taken from a boy aged 2 to 10 in good health. Material: blood. The nucleotides read TGTGCCATCATGACTAGGGGTGGAAACACCGGGGAGCTGTTTTTT. Translated, it gives CAIMTRGGNTGELFF.